A single sample gave rise to the 23 T cell receptor beta chains below, sequenced in a study of blood T cell repertoires in COVID-19. The data were produced by immunoSEQ multiplex PCR, yet TCRdb's version contains in-frame clones alone and is incomplete. The sample holds more than 300,000 clones, 75% to 90% seen once. Sequencing was done on a sample of peripheral blood. All receptors come from a woman between 50 and 59 years old with COVID-19, enrolled during active disease.

This clone was counted a few times. The chain is built from TRBV4-2 and TRBJ1-6; D unclear. The V gene lost 0 bases and the J gene lost 8 bases, with 14 bases spanning the gap. There are 16 residues in the CDR3. The germline gives CDR1 LGHNA, CDR2 YNFKEQ. CDR3 in DNA: TGTGCCAGCAGCCAAGAAATGGAGGAGCCTGATTCACCCCTCCACTTT. It yields the protein CASSQEMEEPDSPLHF.

The J gene is TRBJ2-3, the V gene TRBV5-1, with TRBD2 identical over 13 bases. This CDR3 region has 14 residues. From germline, CDR1 is SGHRS and CDR2 YFSETQ. Trimming cost V 8 bases and J 6 bases; bases outside gene matches: 6. This CDR3 reads CASRTSGSLDTQYF. The CDR3, as DNA: TGCGCCAGTCGGACTAGCGGGAGTCTCGATACGCAGTATTTT.

The chain recombines TRBV4-1 with TRBJ2-2, with D possibly matching TRBD2 (7 bases). V was clipped by 0 bases and J by 6 bases, with 23 bases between them. The CDR3 contains 19 residues. Germline assignment: CDR1 MGHRA and CDR2 YSYEKL. The CDR3 spells CASSQDGVGLVGGPGELFF. The CDR3 region has the DNA TGCGCCAGCAGCCAAGATGGTGTAGGACTAGTAGGGGGTCCCGGGGAGCTGTTTTTT.

The chain links TRBV11-2 to TRBJ2-4; TRBD2 agrees at 13 bases. The CDR3 extends over 17 amino acids. After removal of 5 bases from V and 6 bases from J, the junction contained 10 bases not matched to a gene. CDR1 and CDR2 (germline): SGHAT, FQNNGV. In nucleotides, the CDR3 is TGTGCCAGCAGCGCCGGGACTAGCGGGATTCTCGGAAACATTCAGTACTTC. Translating gives CASSAGTSGILGNIQYF.

This sequence joins TRBV5-3 and TRBJ2-3; 8 bases map to TRBD2. TRBV5-3 is an ORF; its function is uncertain. Trimming cost V 10 bases and J 3 bases; bases outside gene matches: 10. The CDR3 runs to 14 residues. The CDR3 spells CAYGDSGNTDTQYF. The CDR3, as DNA: TGTGCCTACGGGGATAGCGGGAATACAGATACGCAGTATTTT.

This clone was observed a single time. The V gene is TRBV7-9, the J gene TRBJ1-1; D perhaps matches TRBD1 (6 bases). Trimming shortened V by 9 bases and J by 1 base, and 18 bases separated the two germline ends. Germline V gives CDR1 SEHNR, CDR2 FQNEAQ (reference sequence). The CDR3 has 15 residues. The CDR3 region is CASQPRQEENTEAFF. For the CDR3, the DNA is TGTGCCAGTCAACCTCGACAGGAAGAGAACACTGAAGCTTTCTTT.

The J gene is TRBJ2-1, the V gene TRBV5-1; D is undetermined. Germline CDR1 is SGHRS and CDR2 is YFSETQ. The germline V and J ends were trimmed by 2 bases and 9 bases, with 9 bases remaining between them. This CDR3 is 12 amino acids long. The CDR3 bases are TGCGCCAGCAGCTTTGGAGATGGTGAGCAGTTCTTC. Protein: CASSFGDGEQFF.

This clone occurred once. The J gene is TRBJ1-1, the V gene TRBV19, with a weak D call TRBD1 (5 bases). The V gene's germline CDR1 is LNHDA and CDR2 SQIVND (reference sequence). The CDR3 is 13 residues long. The V end was cut by 3 bases, the J end by 8 bases, with 13 bases between. The CDR3 DNA sequence: TGTGCCAGTAGTATCGAAGACAGTGAAGAAGCTTTCTTT. Translated: CASSIEDSEEAFF.

The chain is built from TRBV23-1 and TRBJ2-7; 11 nucleotides match TRBD2. TRBV23-1 is filed as an ORF, its function uncertain. V was clipped by 7 bases and J by 2 bases; unmatched bases: 19. The CDR3 spans 19 residues. This chain's CDR3 is CASNLLTDSTSGDPYEQYF. The CDR3 coding sequence is TGCGCCAGCAACCTTTTGACAGACTCGACTAGCGGGGACCCCTACGAGCAGTACTTC.

This clone was observed a handful of times. This chain connects TRBV7-8 to TRBJ1-5; 7 bases line up with TRBD1. Germline assignment: CDR1 SGHVS and CDR2 FQNEAQ. J was trimmed by 2 bases and V by 1 base; bases with no gene match: 2. The CDR3 runs to 15 residues. The CDR3 protein is CASSLVGGGNQPQHF. The CDR3 DNA reads as TGTGCCAGCAGCTTAGTAGGGGGCGGCAATCAGCCCCAGCATTTT.

This clone was recorded only once. The chain links TRBV6-2 or TRBV6-3 to TRBJ2-5; D gene unclear. V was pared by 2 bases and J by 4 bases, with 8 bases between. The CDR3 sequence is 13 residues long. CDR1 is MNHEY, CDR2 SVGEGT, per germline. The CDR3 loop reads CASSYVVGETQYF. The CDR3, as DNA: TGTGCCAGCAGTTACGTGGTCGGAGAGACCCAGTACTTC.

The genes are TRBV5-1 and TRBJ1-3; D gene uncertain. V lost 4 bases and J 0 bases, leaving 11 bases between the germline ends. The germline V gene has CDR1 SGHRS and CDR2 YFSETQ. There are 15 residues in the CDR3. In DNA form, the CDR3 reads TGCGCCAGCAGCCCCGGGATTTACTCTGGAAACACCATATATTTT. It yields the protein CASSPGIYSGNTIYF.

V is TRBV19 and J is TRBJ2-1; 8 nucleotides align to TRBD1. After removal of 5 bases from V and 0 bases from J, the junction contained 3 bases not matched to a gene. CDR3 size: 15 residues. Per the germline V gene, CDR1 is LNHDA and CDR2 is SQIVND (reference sequence). CDR3 bases: TGTGCCAGTAGTTTCGACAGGGGCTCCTACAATGAGCAGTTCTTC. The encoded protein is CASSFDRGSYNEQFF.

The chain joins TRBV27 to TRBJ2-6; no definite D call. Trimming removed 7 bases at V and 1 base at J, with 17 bases between. Per the germline V gene, CDR1 is MNHEY and CDR2 is SMNVEV (reference sequence). The CDR3 is 17 amino acids. The CDR3 spells CASTPGQARSGANVLTF. CDR3 bases: TGTGCCAGCACCCCAGGCCAAGCAAGGTCTGGGGCCAACGTCCTGACTTTC. The full variable domain, rest sourced from reference TRBV27 and TRBJ2-6, is EAQVTQNPRYLITVTGKKLTVTCSQNMNHEYMSWYRQDPGLGLRQIYYSMNVEVTDKGDVPEGYKVSRKEKRNFPLILESPSPNQTSLYFCASTPGQARSGANVLTFGAGSRLTVL.

This clone was found once. The genes are TRBV18 and TRBJ1-2; 7 bases agree with TRBD1. The CDR3 is made up of 16 amino acids. The germline V gene has CDR1 KGHSH and CDR2 LQKENI. The junction had 15 bases not matched to a gene; V was cut back by 6 bases and J by 5 bases. CDR3 DNA: TGTGCCAGCTCTCCCCGTGCCTCCCCGGACAGGTATGGCTACACCTTC. The encoded protein is CASSPRASPDRYGYTF.

The genes are TRBV5-6 and TRBJ2-1, with TRBD2 matching 8 bases. The length of the CDR3 is 15 residues. CDR1 SGHDT and CDR2 YYEEEE come from the germline V gene. The junction had 7 bases not matched to a gene; V was cut back by 0 bases and J by 8 bases. CDR3 protein: CASSLVGGRRDEQFF. CDR3 DNA sequence: TGTGCCAGCAGCTTGGTCGGCGGGAGGAGGGATGAGCAGTTCTTC. The full variable domain, completed using reference TRBV5-6 and TRBJ2-1, is DAGVTQSPTHLIKTRGQQVTLRCSPKSGHDTVSWYQQALGQGPQFIFQYYEEEERQRGNFPDRFSGHQFPNYSSELNVNALLLGDSALYLCASSLVGGRRDEQFFGPGTRLTVL.

This chain connects TRBV18 to TRBJ2-1, with 7 bases lining up with TRBD2. CDR3 size: 15 residues. V trimming: 5 bases; J trimming: 0 bases; junction bases outside the gene matches: 4. The germline CDR1 and CDR2 sequences are KGHSH and LQKENI. CDR3 loop: CASSSLAASYNEQFF. The CDR3 DNA sequence: TGTGCCAGCTCATCCCTAGCGGCCTCCTACAATGAGCAGTTCTTC.

The chain has TRBV3-1 (or the pseudogene TRBV3-2) and TRBJ1-2; the match to TRBD1 covers 7 bases. V lost 8 bases and J lost 3; bases outside the gene matches: 9. Germline CDR1 is LGHDT and CDR2 is YNNKEL (reference sequence). The CDR3 loop spans 14 amino acids. The CDR3 is CASGQGQSYYGYTF. The CDR3 DNA reads as TGTGCCAGCGGTCAGGGACAGTCGTACTATGGCTACACCTTC.

This clone was observed a few times. The chain combines TRBV19 with TRBJ1-5; 9 bases are a match to TRBD1. This CDR3 region has 15 residues. The V gene end was trimmed by 6 bases and the J gene end by 6 bases; junction bases not matched to a gene: 9. Germline V CDR1 and CDR2: LNHDA, SQIVND (reference sequence). In DNA form, the CDR3 reads TGTGCCAGTAGACGAGGGACAGGGACCGGTCAGCCCCAGCATTTT. Translating it yields CASRRGTGTGQPQHF.

The V and J genes are TRBV5-1 and TRBJ1-2; no clear D gene. The CDR3 extends over 16 amino acids. CDR1 is SGHRS and CDR2 is YFSETQ in the germline V gene. V dropped 0 bases and J dropped 0 bases, with 12 bases sitting between them. The CDR3 loop reads CASSLAGNRANYGYTF. CDR3 sequence (DNA): TGCGCCAGCAGCTTGGCAGGCAACAGAGCTAACTATGGCTACACCTTC. Variable domain in full (rest from reference TRBV5-1 and TRBJ1-2): KAGVTQTPRYLIKTRGQQVTLSCSPISGHRSVSWYQQTPGQGLQFLFEYFSETQRNKGNFPGRFSGRQFSNSRSEMNVSTLELGDSALYLCASSLAGNRANYGYTFGSGTRLTVV.

This clone was counted between two and nine times. The chain links TRBV4-1 to TRBJ2-7, with a weak D call TRBD1 (6 bases). Trimming took 1 base from V and 4 from J, leaving 20 bases between them. This CDR3 has 17 amino acids. Germline assignment: CDR1 MGHRA and CDR2 YSYEKL. Written as DNA, the CDR3 is TGCGCCAGCAGCCAAGGACCAGGGACATTCACTCCGTACGAGCAGTACTTC. This encodes CASSQGPGTFTPYEQYF.

The V gene is TRBV9, the J gene TRBJ2-3, with TRBD2 as a possible D gene (5 bases). This CDR3 region has 16 residues. Germline CDR1 is SGDLS and CDR2 is YYNGEE. V gave up 0 bases and J gave up 1 base, with 12 bases separating them. The CDR3: CASSVGMGEGTDTQYF. In DNA, the CDR3 is TGTGCCAGCAGCGTAGGAATGGGAGAGGGCACAGATACGCAGTATTTT.

The chain uses TRBV11-3 and TRBJ2-2; D is unclear. The CDR3 has 13 residues. CDR1 is SGHNT, CDR2 YENEEA, per germline. V lost 4 bases and J 4 bases, leaving 7 bases between the germline ends. CDR3 protein: CASSSTTTGELFF. CDR3 in DNA: TGTGCCAGCAGCTCCACTACCACCGGGGAGCTGTTTTTT.